Listed here is a single TCR beta chain. In its sample, this clonotype was seen once. Which antigen it targets is not known. A read error may account for a junction end that differs from germline. From the cysteine up to the phenylalanine, the CDR3 has a length of 15 residues. Only CDR3 DNA remains: 45 bases, in frame from the first base. The germline V gene yields LGHNA for CDR1 and YSLEER for CDR2. Receptor libraries were prepared by 5' RACE. These reads were obtained on an Illumina HiSeq 2500. A second PCR of roughly 7 to 12 cycles was run with a J-beta primer mix and a sample-barcoded 5' primer. Each TCR beta cDNA molecule received a unique molecular identifier from a template-switch 5' adaptor carrying 12 random nucleotides. At least 2.5 million CDR3-containing paired-end reads were obtained from each sample. First-strand cDNA synthesis was performed from all RNA using the Mint cDNA synthesis kit, with priming by a TRBC-specific oligonucleotide. After uracil-DNA glycosylase treatment, a first 18-cycle PCR used universal primers M1SS and BC2_uni_R on all cDNA. Under the source paper's analysis protocol: For normalization, 1 million high-quality reads, each with a distinct molecular identifier, were randomly selected from each sample. Reads sharing molecular identifiers were discarded rather than binned into consensus sequences. MiTCR, run with a Q25 quality threshold and the strictest error-elimination algorithm, handled CDR3 identification, clonotype clustering and error correction. A nonparametric unseen species model with Euler transformation was used to estimate lower-bound total TCR beta diversity. TCRdb redid the processing of the public reads, applying fastp at Q25 and MiXCR, and retained in-frame beta chains. Every CDR3 protein is listed once, alongside the most common genes and DNA of its rows. It is TCRdb's table, rather than the study itself, that gives the V and J calls and clone size. The sample table contains about 1.8 million distinct CDR3 sequences; only one count was recorded for around 48% of them. Approximately 2.1% of the sample is in the top ten clones.

The data derive from a study of blood T cells in healthy people across ages (dated by TCRdb to the mid-2010s). In the study overall: In model experiments, template switching captured roughly one uniquely barcoded TCR beta cDNA molecule for every two T cells. To avoid experimental bias, donors of different ages were spread randomly across the sequencing lanes. Two additional independent replicas of 1 million unique cDNA reads from the same blood draw were analyzed for two donors (one aged 18 to 30 and one aged 80 or older). The donors were split into four age groups: young (average about 15 years), middle-aged (roughly 42), aged (approximately 60) and long-lived (more than 80). To track age-related changes in TCR beta repertoire diversity, the study relied on deep sequencing normalized with unique cDNA molecular identifiers. What the research found in general, with its limitations: Because donor CMV infection status was unknown, age-related changes in expanded clonotypes were potentially confounded. As age increased, observed TCR beta diversity per million T cells dropped in a roughly linear way, and a significant reduction was already evident by age about 40. Because profiling used bulk unsorted PBMCs, naive and antigen-experienced compartments could not be compared conclusively. Compared with the aged group, more naive CD4+ T cells, fewer expanded clones and increased TCR diversity were shown by the long-lived group, suggesting age selection. Estimates of total diversity based on one million sequenced T cells were considered lower bounds and underestimates. The percentage of naive T cells measured by flow cytometry correlated strongly with observed TCR beta diversity.

The donors were a few dozen Caucasian individuals from Russia, aged 6 to 90 years, who were systemically healthy. Roughly 10 milliliters of peripheral blood were drawn from each donor into EDTA-treated Vacutainer tubes. Ficoll-Paque density-gradient centrifugation was used to isolate PBMCs, with at least 7 million obtained per sample. Trizol reagent was used to extract total RNA from the PBMCs, yielding at least 6 micrograms per sample. For every donor, flow cytometry on a PBMC aliquot measured the percentage of naive CD45RAhigh/CD27high T cells. The sequencing sample was made of blood. The TCR comes from a woman aged 40 to 50 in good health. The chain employs TRBV4-3 and TRBJ1-2; 7 nucleotides in the junction match TRBD1. DNA sequence: TGCGCCAGCAACCAAGGGGGCATCTATAACTATGGCTACACCTTC. This is translated as CASNQGGIYNYGYTF.